The rows below give T cell receptor beta chains drawn from one sample of a study of shared clonotypes between healthy human individuals. Clones were sequenced by immunoSEQ multiplex PCR, and TCRdb holds only the in-frame ones, with some missing. The sample includes about 520,000 clones, 95% to 96% seen only once; the top ten take 0.05% to 0.07%. The specimen sequenced was naive CD4+ T cells sorted from blood. Every receptor here comes from a woman aged 25 to 39 in good health. Each CDR3 is given with its conserved first and last residue. The D gene is left open where the match is weak. Part of the rows lack a size; the others show once, few, many or a class for expanded clones.

j_gene,abundance,d_gene,v_gene,CDR3aa,CDR3nt
TRBJ2-7,NA,TRBD1,TRBV19,CASSPQWTGEGVQYF,TGTGCCAGTAGTCCCCAATGGACAGGAGAGGGTGTGCAGTACTTC
TRBJ1-6,NA,NA,TRBV30,CAWSVGSYNSPLHF,TGTGCCTGGAGTGTTGGTTCCTATAATTCACCCCTCCACTTT
TRBJ2-7,NA,NA,TRBV15,CATSRGDREQYF,TGTGCCACCAGCAGAGGGGATCGCGAGCAGTACTTC
TRBJ2-5,NA,TRBD1,TRBV19,CASRGQGWETQYF,TGTGCCAGTAGGGGACAGGGATGGGAGACCCAGTACTTC
TRBJ1-1,NA,TRBD1,TRBV28,CASRGRGGAGNTEAFF,TGTGCCAGCAGGGGGAGAGGGGGCGCGGGGAACACTGAAGCTTTCTTT
TRBJ2-5,NA,NA,TRBV9,CASSPGSFGETQYF,TGTGCCAGCAGTCCCGGGAGTTTTGGAGAGACCCAGTACTTC
TRBJ2-3,NA,TRBD2,TRBV7-2,CASSLDVAGRGTDTQYF,TGTGCCAGCAGCTTAGATGTAGCGGGTAGGGGCACAGATACGCAGTATTTT
TRBJ1-2,NA,NA,TRBV28,CASSDTGRDYGYTF,TGTGCCAGCAGTGACACAGGGAGGGATTATGGCTACACCTTC
TRBJ2-7,NA,TRBD1,TRBV4-1,CASSQIRDRGGEQYF,TGCGCCAGCAGCCAGATCCGGGACAGGGGGGGCGAGCAGTACTTC
TRBJ1-1,NA,TRBD1,TRBV15,CATSRIGQVHTEAFF,TGTGCCACCAGCAGAATCGGACAGGTCCACACTGAAGCTTTCTTT
TRBJ2-7,NA,TRBD1,TRBV28,CASSLIGPGTAYEQYF,TGTGCCAGCAGTTTAATCGGCCCCGGGACAGCCTACGAGCAGTACTTC
TRBJ1-1,NA,NA,TRBV2,CASRTQGMNTEAFF,TGTGCCAGCAGAACACAGGGCATGAACACTGAAGCTTTCTTT
TRBJ2-7,NA,NA,TRBV28,CASSSPSLYEQYF,TGTGCCAGCAGTTCCCCTTCCCTCTACGAGCAGTACTTC
TRBJ2-1,NA,NA,TRBV28,CASSSQGYNEQFF,TGTGCCAGCAGTTCACAGGGATACAATGAGCAGTTCTTC
TRBJ2-7,NA,TRBD2,TRBV9,CASSVGSLAGVYEQYF,TGTGCCAGCAGCGTAGGATCATTAGCGGGAGTGTACGAGCAGTACTTC
TRBJ2-5,NA,NA,TRBV29-1,CSVVGVPETQYF,TGCAGCGTTGTGGGAGTACCAGAGACCCAGTACTTC
TRBJ1-2,NA,NA,TRBV28,CASRLLTGTMNYGYTF,TGTGCCAGCAGACTACTGACAGGAACCATGAACTATGGCTACACCTTC
TRBJ2-5,NA,TRBD2,TRBV5-1,CASSPRLAGVVAETQYF,TGCGCCAGCAGCCCCAGACTAGCGGGAGTGGTTGCAGAGACCCAGTACTTC
TRBJ2-1,NA,TRBD2,TRBV15,CATRIAGAAMWNEQFF,TGTGCCACCAGGATCGCGGGAGCAGCGATGTGGAATGAGCAGTTCTTC
TRBJ2-7,NA,TRBD1,TRBV28,CASSPDRVTYEQYF,TGTGCCAGCAGCCCCGACAGGGTCACCTACGAGCAGTACTTC
TRBJ2-7,NA,TRBD1,TRBV20-1,CSARDRQGRYF,TGCAGTGCTAGAGATAGACAGGGCCGGTACTTC
TRBJ2-4,NA,NA,TRBV7-2,CASSPGRAEKNIQYF,TGTGCCAGCAGCCCGGGCAGGGCGGAGAAAAACATTCAGTACTTC
TRBJ2-1,NA,TRBD2,TRBV18,CASSPQEREFDEQFF,TGTGCCAGCTCACCACAGGAGCGGGAGTTCGATGAGCAGTTCTTC
TRBJ2-5,NA,TRBD1,TRBV6-5,CASSRDRVIGEQYF,TGTGCCAGCAGCCGCGACAGGGTTATCGGAGAGCAGTACTTC
TRBJ2-7,NA,TRBD2,TRBV10-3,CAISGTSDSYEQYF,TGTGCCATCAGCGGGACTAGCGACTCCTACGAGCAGTACTTC
TRBJ2-7,NA,TRBD1,TRBV10-3,CAISGSGTGGVGEQYF,TGTGCCATCAGTGGCTCCGGGACAGGGGGAGTGGGCGAGCAGTACTTC
TRBJ2-7,NA,NA,TRBV28,CASTTPPYEQYF,TGTGCCAGCACCACACCCCCCTACGAGCAGTACTTC
TRBJ2-3,NA,NA,TRBV4-1,CASSPGGRGDTQYF,TGCGCCAGCAGCCCCGGCGGACGGGGGGATACGCAGTATTTT
TRBJ1-1,NA,NA,TRBV28,CASSFGTLEAFF,TGTGCCAGCAGTTTCGGGACTTTAGAAGCTTTCTTT
TRBJ1-3,NA,NA,TRBV30,CAWSVGLLSSGNTIYF,TGTGCCTGGAGTGTAGGACTTTTAAGCTCTGGAAACACCATATATTTT
TRBJ2-5,NA,NA,TRBV5-4,CASSPGALQETQYF,TGTGCCAGCAGCCCGGGGGCCCTTCAAGAGACCCAGTACTTC
TRBJ2-5,NA,NA,TRBV19,CASSSPYQETQYF,TGTGCCAGTAGTAGTCCGTACCAAGAGACCCAGTACTTC
TRBJ1-2,NA,TRBD1,TRBV6-5,CASGSGQGNRGYTF,TGTGCCAGTGGTTCGGGACAGGGTAATCGTGGCTACACCTTC
TRBJ2-7,NA,NA,TRBV5-4,CASNKEFSYEQYF,TGTGCCAGCAATAAGGAATTCTCCTACGAGCAGTACTTC
TRBJ2-3,NA,TRBD2,TRBV7-3,CASSKGLAGAPGTDTQYF,TGTGCCAGCAGCAAGGGCCTAGCGGGAGCCCCGGGTACAGATACGCAGTATTTT
TRBJ2-7,NA,TRBD1,TRBV5-1,CASAPGPIVGTGTYEQYF,TGCGCCAGCGCACCGGGACCTATTGTGGGGACAGGGACCTACGAGCAGTACTTC
TRBJ2-5,NA,TRBD2,TRBV4-2,CASSQKPLAGLGTQYF,TGTGCCAGCAGCCAAAAGCCACTAGCGGGGCTGGGGACCCAGTACTTC
TRBJ2-7,NA,NA,TRBV6-5,CASRDSTETYEQYF,TGTGCCAGCAGGGATTCGACTGAGACCTACGAGCAGTACTTC
TRBJ2-2,once,NA,TRBV15,CATSRDLVDTGELFF,TGTGCCACCAGCAGAGATCTCGTCGACACCGGGGAGCTGTTTTTT
TRBJ2-7,NA,TRBD2,TRBV27,CASSSRGTSGSYEQYF,TGTGCCAGCAGTTCAAGGGGGACTAGCGGGAGCTACGAGCAGTACTTC
TRBJ2-7,NA,TRBD2,TRBV6-1,CASSGLRGLAGVQSEQYF,TGTGCCAGCAGTGGACTCCGAGGGTTAGCGGGAGTCCAATCCGAGCAGTACTTC
TRBJ2-6,NA,TRBD1,TRBV7-9,CATGQGEHSGANVLTF,TGTGCCACTGGACAGGGGGAACACTCTGGGGCCAACGTCCTGACTTTC
TRBJ2-7,once,TRBD2,TRBV7-3,CASSGLVAGEQYF,TGTGCCAGCTCCGGACTAGTAGCAGGCGAGCAGTACTTC
TRBJ2-3,NA,TRBD2,TRBV7-9,CASSLGASGSHTDTQYF,TGTGCCAGCAGCTTGGGGGCTAGCGGGAGTCACACAGATACGCAGTATTTT
TRBJ2-3,NA,NA,TRBV27,CASSLLLALVTDTQYF,TGTGCCAGCAGTTTATTACTAGCTCTAGTTACAGATACGCAGTATTTT
TRBJ2-7,NA,NA,TRBV29-1,CSGRDRSYEQYF,TGCAGCGGGCGGGACAGATCCTACGAGCAGTACTTC
TRBJ1-1,NA,TRBD1,TRBV25-1,CASSEYWTGFYLDTEAFF,TGTGCCAGCAGTGAATATTGGACAGGGTTTTATCTGGACACTGAAGCTTTCTTT
TRBJ2-7,NA,NA,TRBV6-6,CASSIQANEQYF,TGTGCCAGCTCTATCCAGGCCAACGAGCAGTACTTC
TRBJ2-7,NA,NA,TRBV29-1,CSVEERQAATYEQYF,TGCAGCGTTGAAGAACGACAGGCGGCCACCTACGAGCAGTACTTC
TRBJ1-2,NA,NA,TRBV6-5,CASGNEGGYTF,TGTGCCAGCGGGAATGAGGGTGGCTACACCTTC
TRBJ2-2,NA,TRBD2,TRBV7-9,CASALANGVGELFF,TGTGCCAGTGCACTAGCGAACGGGGTCGGGGAGCTGTTTTTT
TRBJ2-1,NA,TRBD2,TRBV6-6,CASSYEREFNEQFF,TGTGCCAGCAGTTACGAGCGGGAGTTCAATGAGCAGTTCTTC
TRBJ1-5,NA,NA,TRBV6-5,CASSYSGGSNQPQHF,TGTGCCAGCAGTTACTCGGGGGGCAGCAATCAGCCCCAGCATTTT
TRBJ1-5,NA,TRBD1,TRBV5-8,CASSLGGDSYSNQPQHF,TGTGCCAGCAGCTTGGGTGGGGACAGTTATAGCAATCAGCCCCAGCATTTT